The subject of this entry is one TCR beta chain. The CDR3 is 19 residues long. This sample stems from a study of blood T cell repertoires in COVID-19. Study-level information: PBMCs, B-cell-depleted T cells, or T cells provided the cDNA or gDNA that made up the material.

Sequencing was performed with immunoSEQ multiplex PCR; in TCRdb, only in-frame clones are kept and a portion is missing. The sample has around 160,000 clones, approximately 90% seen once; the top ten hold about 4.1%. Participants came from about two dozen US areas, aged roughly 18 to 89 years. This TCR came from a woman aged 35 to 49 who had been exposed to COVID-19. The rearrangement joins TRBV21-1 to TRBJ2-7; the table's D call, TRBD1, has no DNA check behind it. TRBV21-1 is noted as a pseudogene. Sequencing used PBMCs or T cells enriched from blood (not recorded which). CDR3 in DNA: TGTGCCAGCAGCAAAGACAACCACAGAACAGGGAAGATGACCTACGAGCAGTACTTC. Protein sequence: CASSKDNHRTGKMTYEQYF.